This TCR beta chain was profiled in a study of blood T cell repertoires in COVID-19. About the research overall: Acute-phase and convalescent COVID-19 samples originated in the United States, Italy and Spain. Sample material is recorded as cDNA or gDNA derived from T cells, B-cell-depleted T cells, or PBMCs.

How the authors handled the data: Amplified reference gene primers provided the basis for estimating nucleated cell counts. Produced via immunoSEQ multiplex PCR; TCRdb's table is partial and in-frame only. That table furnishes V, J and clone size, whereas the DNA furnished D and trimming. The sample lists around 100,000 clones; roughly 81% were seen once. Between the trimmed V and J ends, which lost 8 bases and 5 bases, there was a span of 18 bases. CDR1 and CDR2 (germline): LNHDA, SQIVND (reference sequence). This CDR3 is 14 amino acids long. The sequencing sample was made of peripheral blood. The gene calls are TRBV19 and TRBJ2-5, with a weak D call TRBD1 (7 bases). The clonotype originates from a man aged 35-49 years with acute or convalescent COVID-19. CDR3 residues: CASRGPGGRETQYF. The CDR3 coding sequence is TGTGCCAGTCGGGGGCCAGGGGGAAGGGAGACCCAGTACTTC. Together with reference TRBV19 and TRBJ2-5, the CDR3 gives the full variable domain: DGGITQSPKYLFRKEGQNVTLSCEQNLNHDAMYWYRQDPGQGLRLIYYSQIVNDFQKGDIAEGYSVSREKKESFPLTVTSAQKNPTAFYLCASRGPGGRETQYFGPGTRLLVL.